This T cell receptor (beta chain) originates from a study of neurological immune-mediated disorders. Synthesis of cDNA was carried out by template-switch 5'RACE. The reaction used 10-nucleotide random UMIs. TCRdb re-analysed the 5' RACE reads in MiXCR, keeping a single row per CDR3 protein. The data hold approximately 100,000 distinct CDR3 sequences, with 3.5% to 4% observed a single time. Germline values: CDR1 SGHDT, CDR2 YYEEEE. The CDR3 sequence is 14 residues long. V gave up 1 base and J gave up 1 base, with 6 bases separating them. This clonotype was observed at least ten times. The chain links TRBV5-6 to TRBJ1-3; D gene uncertain. Sample: PBMCs. The receptor was isolated from a young woman with multiple sclerosis. For the CDR3, the DNA is TGTGCCAGCAGCTTGCTGGGATCTGGAAACACCATATATTTT. This sequence encodes CASSLLGSGNTIYF.